Shown below are 31 T cell receptor beta chains from a single sample sequenced in a study of PD-L1 blockade in urothelial cancer. Only in-frame clones appear in the TCRdb table, and some are missing; sequencing was by immunoSEQ multiplex PCR. The repertoire holds approximately 45,000 clones, with 82% as singletons. This sample's time point: pretreatment peripheral blood. The sample here was PBMCs, taken around atezolizumab (anti-PD-L1) treatment. The receptors come from a man aged 50 to 60 with urothelial cancer.

The rearrangement links TRBV7-2 to TRBJ2-7, with 9 bases that match TRBD2. CDR1 and CDR2 from the germline V gene are SGHTA and FQGNSA. With 5 bases clipped from V and 0 bases from J, the junction kept 5 bases outside the gene matches. This CDR3 contains 15 residues. CDR3 residues: CASSPAGGSSYEQYF. As DNA, the CDR3 is TGTGCCAGCAGCCCGGCGGGAGGGAGCTCCTACGAGCAGTACTTC.

As concerns this clone: One end of the junction does not line up with germline, which may come from a read error. This chain links TRBV30 with TRBJ2-1; D perhaps matches TRBD2 (6 bases). The germline gives CDR1 GTSNPN, CDR2 SVGIG (reference sequence). CDR3 length equals 13 residues. CDR3 nucleotides: TGTGCCTGGAGTGGGGACTCCGGTAATGTGCAGTTCTTC. Translation: CAWSGDSGNVQFF.

This chain joins TRBV5-1 and TRBJ1-6; D ambiguous. Germline V CDR1 and CDR2: SGHRS, YFSETQ. Trimming shortened V by 0 bases and J by 10 bases, and 17 bases separated the two germline ends. The CDR3 has 16 amino acids. The CDR3 sequence: CASSLESVHAGSPLHF. CDR3 coding DNA: TGCGCCAGCAGCTTGGAGAGCGTGCACGCTGGATCACCCCTCCACTTT.

The sample holds a few counts of this clone. The rearrangement joins TRBV7-2 to TRBJ1-1; no clear D. The CDR3 is made up of 13 amino acids. Between the trimmed V and J ends, which lost 1 base and 5 bases, there was a span of 8 bases. Germline assignment: CDR1 SGHTA and CDR2 FQGNSA. The CDR3 sequence: CASSLGTVTEAFF. The DNA for the CDR3 is TGTGCCAGCAGCTTAGGAACGGTTACTGAAGCTTTCTTT.

V usage is TRBV25-1 and J usage is TRBJ1-2; 10 bases are a match to TRBD1. Germline values: CDR1 MGHDK, CDR2 SYGVNS. J lost 11 bases, V lost 1 base, and 16 bases had no gene match. CDR3 length: 17 residues. The CDR3 region is CASSELGTGVSWRQYTF. CDR3 DNA: TGTGCCAGCAGTGAATTGGGGACAGGGGTTTCGTGGCGACAATACACCTTC.

The chain carries TRBV18 and TRBJ2-5; 12 nucleotides align to TRBD1. The CDR3 is made up of 14 amino acids. Trimming removed 2 bases from V and 9 bases from J; junction bases left unmatched: 4. The germline CDR1 and CDR2 sequences are KGHSH and LQKENI. CDR3 loop: CASSPGTGGNAQYF. The CDR3 bases are TGTGCCAGCTCACCAGGGACAGGGGGCAATGCCCAGTACTTC.

V usage is TRBV19 and J usage is TRBJ1-6; the D gene is possibly TRBD1 (6 bases). CDR1 and CDR2 (germline): LNHDA, SQIVND (reference sequence). V dropped 2 bases and J dropped 14 bases, with 16 bases sitting between them. This CDR3 region has 14 residues. The CDR3 here is CASSIPRQALTLHF. Here the CDR3 DNA reads TGTGCCAGTAGTATACCCCGACAGGCCCTCACCCTCCACTTT.

The chain combines TRBV9 with TRBJ2-7, with D maybe TRBD1 (5 bases). V was cut by 0 bases and J by 0 bases, with 13 bases left in between. The germline V gene has CDR1 SGDLS and CDR2 YYNGEE. The CDR3 is 16 residues long. This chain's CDR3 is CASSVGPGNPSYEQYF. Here the CDR3 DNA reads TGTGCCAGCAGCGTAGGTCCAGGGAACCCCTCCTACGAGCAGTACTTC.

V gene TRBV6-1 combines with J gene TRBJ2-7, with a possible D match to TRBD2 (5 bases). The V end lost 10 bases, the J end lost 2 bases, and 21 bases lay between the germline ends. CDR3 length: 15 residues. The germline V gene has CDR1 MNHNS and CDR2 SASEGT. The DNA of the CDR3 is TGTGCCACCCGGGTAGGGAGTATGGGGACCTACGAGCAGTACTTC. It is translated as CATRVGSMGTYEQYF.

V and J are TRBV5-1 and TRBJ2-1, with 10 bases aligning to TRBD1. Germline lookup yields CDR1 SGHRS and CDR2 YFSETQ. Losses at the gene ends were 0 bases for V and 2 bases for J; bases not matched to a gene: 5. The CDR3 has 17 residues. This CDR3 reads CASSLGGQGFPYNEQFF. The DNA of the CDR3 is TGCGCCAGCAGCTTGGGGGGACAGGGGTTCCCCTACAATGAGCAGTTCTTC. Filled out from reference TRBV5-1 and TRBJ2-1, the complete variable domain reads KAGVTQTPRYLIKTRGQQVTLSCSPISGHRSVSWYQQTPGQGLQFLFEYFSETQRNKGNFPGRFSGRQFSNSRSEMNVSTLELGDSALYLCASSLGGQGFPYNEQFFGPGTRLTVL.

This chain links TRBV29-1 with TRBJ2-2; maybe TRBD2 (6 bases). The CDR3 extends over 13 amino acids. Germline V gene sequence: CDR1 SQVTM, CDR2 ANQGSEA. With 6 bases removed from V and 7 bases from J, the gap between germline ends came to 15 bases. The CDR3 here is CSVAGTQNGELFF. Written as DNA, the CDR3 is TGCAGCGTGGCGGGAACTCAGAACGGGGAGCTGTTTTTT.

The rearrangement uses TRBV25-1 and TRBJ1-6; tentatively, D is TRBD1 (5 bases). CDR1 MGHDK and CDR2 SYGVNS come from the germline V gene. The CDR3 is 14 residues long. The V gene lost 6 bases and the J gene lost 5 bases, with 11 bases spanning the gap. CDR3 amino acids: CASRDGQDNSPLHF. DNA for the CDR3: TGTGCCAGCAGGGACGGACAAGATAATTCACCCCTCCACTTT. The complete variable domain, with remaining parts taken from reference TRBV25-1 and TRBJ1-6, reads EADIYQTPRYLVIGTGKKITLECSQTMGHDKMYWYQQDPGMELHLIHYSYGVNSTEKGDLSSESTVSRIRTEHFPLTLESARPSHTSQYLCASRDGQDNSPLHFGNGTRLTVT.

This clone appeared once. The CDR3 here is CASSAGIQISYEQYV. Written as DNA, the CDR3 is TGTGCCAGCTCAGCGGGTATTCAAATATCCTACGAGCAGTACGTC. The gene calls are TRBV18 and TRBJ2-7, with D perhaps TRBD2 (5 bases). V was trimmed by 5 bases and J by 1 base, leaving 15 bases between them. CDR1 and CDR2 from the germline V gene are KGHSH and LQKENI. The CDR3 length is 15 residues.

This clone was found a few times. The chain has TRBV19 and TRBJ1-2, with 9 bases lining up with TRBD1. V lost 11 bases, J lost 5 bases, and 6 bases stayed unmatched. Germline assignment: CDR1 LNHDA and CDR2 SQIVND (reference sequence). This CDR3 is built from 12 residues. The CDR3 sequence: CAGTGGSYGYTF. The DNA of the CDR3 is TGTGCCGGAACAGGGGGCTCTTATGGCTACACCTTC.

V and J are TRBV29-1 and TRBJ2-1; 7 bases are a match to TRBD2. Germline V gene sequence: CDR1 SQVTM, CDR2 ANQGSEA. The CDR3 runs to 17 residues. The J segment lost 6 bases and the V segment lost 3 bases, leaving 17 bases of the junction unmatched. The CDR3 sequence is CSVEGHTGTILTNEQFF. CDR3 bases: TGCAGCGTTGAGGGTCACACCGGGACTATTCTTACCAATGAGCAGTTCTTC.

V gene TRBV30 combines with J gene TRBJ1-5; D is perhaps TRBD1 (5 bases). There are 13 residues in the CDR3. The V end lost 1 base, the J end lost 6 bases, and 10 bases lay between the germline ends. Germline-derived CDR1 and CDR2 are GTSNPN and SVGIG (reference sequence). As DNA, the CDR3 is TGTGCCTGGAGTGACGGGAGGGGTCAGCCCCAGCATTTT. Translating gives CAWSDGRGQPQHF.

The rearrangement joins TRBV5-1 to TRBJ1-5; 10 nucleotides line up with TRBD1. The trim removed 4 bases at V and 3 bases at J, leaving 4 bases unmatched. CDR3 length: 15 residues. Germline values: CDR1 SGHRS, CDR2 YFSETQ. CDR3 nucleotide sequence: TGCGCCAGCAGCCAAGGGACAGGGGTCAATCAGCCCCAGCATTTT. It specifies CASSQGTGVNQPQHF.

As DNA, the CDR3 is TGTGCCAGCAGCTTATGGCCAGCTGGAAACACCATATATTTT. It is translated as CASSLWPAGNTIYF. The chain joins TRBV7-8 to TRBJ1-3; no definite D call. Germline V gene data show CDR1 as SGHVS and CDR2 as FQNEAQ. V was pared by 2 bases and J by 2 bases, with 7 bases between. The CDR3 loop spans 14 amino acids.

The chain employs TRBV7-8 and TRBJ2-2; TRBD1 agrees at 9 bases. Unmatched junction bases numbered 7, after V lost 6 bases and J lost 5 bases. Germline loops: CDR1 SGHVS, CDR2 FQNEAQ. CDR3 size: 15 residues. The CDR3 loop is CASSPPGTGTGELFF. CDR3 bases: TGTGCCAGCAGTCCCCCCGGGACAGGGACCGGGGAGCTGTTTTTT.

This chain joins TRBV10-1 and TRBJ1-1; TRBD1 matches at 8 bases. Unmatched junction bases numbered 5, after V lost 0 bases and J lost 5 bases. Germline V gene sequence: CDR1 WNHNN, CDR2 SYGVQD (reference sequence). This CDR3 has 15 residues. The CDR3 nucleotides read TGCGCCAGCAGTGAGTCGACAGGGGTAAGGACTGAAGCTTTCTTT. Translating gives CASSESTGVRTEAFF.

J is TRBJ1-5 and V is TRBV15; 7 bases agree with TRBD1. J gave up 4 bases and V 2 bases, and 5 bases lay outside the gene matches. Germline V gives CDR1 LNHNV, CDR2 YYDKDF (reference sequence). The CDR3 consists of 15 residues. The CDR3 loop is CATSRRTGLNQPQHF. For the CDR3, the DNA is TGTGCCACCAGCAGACGGACAGGTTTGAATCAGCCCCAGCATTTT.

This clone has just one count. The chain employs TRBV19 and TRBJ1-2, with 10 bases matching TRBD1. CDR3 length: 15 amino acids. Germline CDR1 is LNHDA and CDR2 is SQIVND (reference sequence). J was trimmed by 4 bases and V by 4 bases; bases with no gene match: 6. The CDR3 nucleotides are TGTGCCAGTAGTACGTGGAGGACAGGGGGCTATGGCTACACCTTC. It specifies CASSTWRTGGYGYTF.

The chain combines TRBV2 with TRBJ1-2, with D possibly matching TRBD1 (6 bases). Germline V CDR1 and CDR2: SNHLY, FYNNEI. Trimming took 4 bases from V and 2 from J, leaving 11 bases between them. There are 14 residues in the CDR3. The CDR3 bases are TGTGCCAGCAGTGGACAGGCCCAAAACTATGGCTACACCTTC. Its protein product is CASSGQAQNYGYTF. The entire variable domain, with the rest obtained from reference TRBV2 and TRBJ1-2, is as follows: EPEVTQTPSHQVTQMGQEVILRCVPISNHLYFYWYRQILGQKVEFLVSFYNNEISEKSEIFDDQFSVERPDGSNFTLKIRSTKLEDSAMYFCASSGQAQNYGYTFGSGTRLTVV.

V usage is TRBV4-2 and J usage is TRBJ1-5, with D possibly being TRBD1 (5 bases). Germline CDR1 reads LGHNA; CDR2 reads YNFKEQ. V was cut by 2 bases and J by 0 bases, with 8 bases left in between. The CDR3 consists of 15 residues. CDR3 residues: CASSQPGNSNQPQHF. In DNA, the CDR3 is TGTGCCAGCAGCCAACCAGGGAATAGCAATCAGCCCCAGCATTTT.

This clone was observed once. The DNA of the CDR3 is TGTGCCAGCAGCTTAGAGATCGTGGGGACAGCTCCCTACGAGCAGTACTTC. This gives the protein CASSLEIVGTAPYEQYF. J is TRBJ2-7 and V is TRBV7-2, with 7 bases aligning to TRBD1. The V gene's germline CDR1 is SGHTA and CDR2 FQGNSA. This CDR3 contains 17 residues. The ends lost 1 base at V and 2 bases at J; junction bases unmatched: 11.

V gene TRBV7-8 combines with J gene TRBJ2-1; 9 bases match TRBD1. Germline CDR1 and CDR2: SGHVS and FQNEAQ. This CDR3 region has 17 residues. V dropped 5 bases and J dropped 6; count of bases not matched to a gene: 14. CDR3 sequence: CASSPPWTGDPFNEQFF. The DNA of the CDR3 is TGTGCCAGCAGCCCCCCTTGGACAGGGGATCCGTTCAATGAGCAGTTCTTC. Based on the CDR3 plus reference TRBV7-8 and TRBJ2-1, the full variable domain is GAGVSQSPRYKVAKRGQDVALRCDPISGHVSLFWYQQALGQGPEFLTYFQNEAQLDKSGLPSDRFFAERPEGSVSTLKIQRTQQEDSAVYLCASSPPWTGDPFNEQFFGPGTRLTVL.

This clone was seen a single time. The J gene is TRBJ2-4, the V gene TRBV2, with D tentatively TRBD2 (5 bases). V lost 4 bases, J lost 9 bases, and 10 bases lay in between. Per the germline V gene, CDR1 is SNHLY and CDR2 is FYNNEI. CDR3 length: 12 amino acids. CDR3 residues: CASSVATSIQYF. CDR3 sequence (DNA): TGTGCCAGCAGTGTGGCTACTAGCATTCAGTACTTC.

This chain links TRBV28 with TRBJ1-4; D unclear. Between the trimmed V and J ends, which lost 5 bases and 4 bases, there was a span of 8 bases. CDR1 and CDR2 (germline): MDHEN, SYDVKM. The CDR3 runs 13 residues. The DNA for the CDR3 is TGTGCCAGCAGTAATCCTTTTAATGAAAAACTGTTTTTT. Protein sequence: CASSNPFNEKLFF. The complete variable domain, with remaining parts taken from reference TRBV28 and TRBJ1-4, reads DVKVTQSSRYLVKRTGEKVFLECVQDMDHENMFWYRQDPGLGLRLIYFSYDVKMKEKGDIPEGYSVSREKKERFSLILESASTNQTSMYLCASSNPFNEKLFFGSGTQLSVL.

With respect to this clone: The final CDR3 position lacks the conserved phenylalanine or tryptophan, pointing to a likely read error. No DNA is shown, since the ends of the CDR3 on it are uncertain; the CDR3 is the one TCRdb lists. The gene calls are TRBV5-4 and TRBJ2-7; the D call of TRBD2 is as the table states it, not checked on the DNA. CDR1 is SGHNT, CDR2 YYREEE, per germline (reference sequence). 11 amino acids form the CDR3, both terminal residues included. CDR3 in amino acids: CASSLASVKNI.

The rearrangement joins TRBV5-1 to TRBJ1-1, with 7 bases identical to TRBD1. The V gene end was trimmed by 4 bases and the J gene end by 1 base; junction bases not matched to a gene: 4. The germline CDR1 and CDR2 sequences are SGHRS and YFSETQ. There are 14 residues in the CDR3. The CDR3 coding sequence is TGCGCCAGCAGCGTACAGGGGTGGAACACTGAAGCTTTCTTT. This codes for CASSVQGWNTEAFF.

The chain carries TRBV6-5 and TRBJ2-1; D call uncertain. Germline V gene sequence: CDR1 MNHEY, CDR2 SVGAGI. The V end lost 8 bases, the J end lost 7 bases, and 9 bases lay between the germline ends. This CDR3 contains 11 residues. CDR3 in amino acids: CASYRGNEQFF. CDR3 DNA: TGTGCCAGCTATAGAGGAAATGAGCAGTTCTTC.